The rows below give T cell receptor beta chains drawn from one sample of a study of OX40 agonist ivuxolimab in advanced cancers. Here immunoSEQ multiplex PCR was the method, and the copy in TCRdb shows in-frame clones only, minus some. The sample holds 40,000 to 45,000 clones; approximately 84% are singletons and the top ten take about a sixth. The material was CD4+ or CD8+ T cells sorted from blood, obtained in a trial of the OX40 agonist ivuxolimab. The receptors come from an adult with an advanced solid tumor such as melanoma, head and neck, liver or kidney cancer. CDR3s include the opening cysteine and the closing phenylalanine or tryptophan. The order of the fields is J gene, D gene, V gene, clone size, CDR3 DNA, CDR3 protein. The D gene is left open where the match is weak. Clone size is not always given. Where it is, it says once, few, many or a class for expanded clones.

J gene: TRBJ2-3
D gene: TRBD1
V gene: TRBV2
clone size: once
CDR3 DNA: TGTGCCAGCAGTTCGGGACAGGGGACAGATACGCAGTATTTT
CDR3 protein: CASSSGQGTDTQYF

J gene: TRBJ1-5
D gene: -
V gene: TRBV19
clone size: -
CDR3 DNA: TGTGCCAGTAGTATAAATGACGCGAGCAATCAGCCCCAGCATTTT
CDR3 protein: CASSINDASNQPQHF

J gene: TRBJ1-1
D gene: TRBD1
V gene: TRBV5-1
clone size: few
CDR3 DNA: TGCGCCAGCAGCCAGGGACAGGGGGTTACTGAAGCTTTCTTT
CDR3 protein: CASSQGQGVTEAFF

J gene: TRBJ2-7
D gene: TRBD2
V gene: TRBV11-2
clone size: -
CDR3 DNA: TGTGCCAGCAGCCTAGCGTGGGGGGGGACCTATACCGAGCAGTACTTC
CDR3 protein: CASSLAWGGTYTEQYF

J gene: TRBJ2-3
D gene: TRBD2
V gene: TRBV27
clone size: -
CDR3 DNA: TGTGCCAGCAGTGACCCAGCGGGGCCTAACACAGATACGCAGTATTTT
CDR3 protein: CASSDPAGPNTDTQYF

J gene: TRBJ2-4
D gene: -
V gene: TRBV30
clone size: once
CDR3 DNA: TGTGCCTGGAGTGGCACAGGGCCGGACATTCAGTACTTC
CDR3 protein: CAWSGTGPDIQYF

J gene: TRBJ1-5
D gene: -
V gene: TRBV29-1
clone size: -
CDR3 DNA: TGCAGCGCCGGGACGTTCAATCAGCCCCAGCATTTT
CDR3 protein: CSAGTFNQPQHF

J gene: TRBJ1-3
D gene: -
V gene: TRBV7-9
clone size: -
CDR3 DNA: TGTGCCAGCAGCCCCACAGGAAACACCATATATTTT
CDR3 protein: CASSPTGNTIYF

J gene: TRBJ2-7
D gene: -
V gene: TRBV9
clone size: -
CDR3 DNA: TGTGCCAGCAGCGTAACTGCGGACACCTTAGAGCAGTACTTC
CDR3 protein: CASSVTADTLEQYF

J gene: TRBJ2-7
D gene: TRBD1
V gene: TRBV15
clone size: -
CDR3 DNA: TGTGCCACCAGCAGGCGACAGGGCTGGGTCGTCCACGAGCAGTACTTC
CDR3 protein: CATSRRQGWVVHEQYF

J gene: TRBJ2-7
D gene: TRBD1
V gene: TRBV5-4
clone size: -
CDR3 DNA: TGTGCCAGCAGCTTTTTCGGACAGGGGGCCTACGAGCAGTACTTC
CDR3 protein: CASSFFGQGAYEQYF

J gene: TRBJ1-5
D gene: -
V gene: TRBV4-3
clone size: -
CDR3 DNA: TGCGCCAGCAGCCAAGATTCAGGCGGGGGCAATCAGCCCCAGCATTTT
CDR3 protein: CASSQDSGGGNQPQHF

J gene: TRBJ2-7
D gene: TRBD1
V gene: TRBV4-3
clone size: -
CDR3 DNA: TGCGCCAGCAGCCAAGATTTGACAGGGTTAGCCTACGAGCAGTACTTC
CDR3 protein: CASSQDLTGLAYEQYF

J gene: TRBJ1-1
D gene: -
V gene: TRBV6-6
clone size: -
CDR3 DNA: TGTGCCAGCAGCACGATTATCACTGAAGCTTTCTTT
CDR3 protein: CASSTIITEAFF

J gene: TRBJ2-7
D gene: TRBD2
V gene: TRBV5-1
clone size: -
CDR3 DNA: TGCGCCAGCAGCTTGGCCCCTAGCGGCGAGCAGTACTTC
CDR3 protein: CASSLAPSGEQYF

J gene: TRBJ1-1
D gene: -
V gene: TRBV19
clone size: -
CDR3 DNA: TGTGCCAGTACCCCGGGACTCCCCGAAGCTTTCTTT
CDR3 protein: CASTPGLPEAFF

J gene: TRBJ2-1
D gene: -
V gene: TRBV2
clone size: few
CDR3 DNA: TGTGCCAGCAGTGATGAGGGGCCTAGCTCTCGCTCCTACAATGAGCAGTTCTTC
CDR3 protein: CASSDEGPSSRSYNEQFF

J gene: TRBJ1-1
D gene: TRBD1
V gene: TRBV29-1
clone size: -
CDR3 DNA: TGCAGCGTTGTTCCTCCCGCTGACAGGGGAACTGAAGCTTTCTTT
CDR3 protein: CSVVPPADRGTEAFF

J gene: TRBJ2-1
D gene: TRBD2
V gene: TRBV7-8
clone size: once
CDR3 DNA: TGTGCCACCACGGGCAGGCGGGGGGAGAATGAGCAGTTCTTC
CDR3 protein: CATTGRRGENEQFF

J gene: TRBJ1-4
D gene: TRBD1
V gene: TRBV10-3
clone size: once
CDR3 DNA: TGTGCCATCAGTGAGTCGAAACAGGGGACAACTAATGAAAAACTGTTTTTT
CDR3 protein: CAISESKQGTTNEKLFF

J gene: TRBJ1-1
D gene: -
V gene: TRBV6-5
clone size: -
CDR3 DNA: TGTGCCAGCACCTCCGGAGGCACGGACACTGAAGCTTTCTTT
CDR3 protein: CASTSGGTDTEAFF

J gene: TRBJ1-2
D gene: TRBD1
V gene: TRBV2
clone size: -
CDR3 DNA: TGTGCCAGCAGAGACTACCTAAGGACAGGGCTCTATGGCTACACCTTC
CDR3 protein: CASRDYLRTGLYGYTF

J gene: TRBJ1-5
D gene: -
V gene: TRBV7-9
clone size: few
CDR3 DNA: TGTGCCAGCAGCTTAGCGTCAGGGCCTAGCAATCAGCCCCAGCATTTT
CDR3 protein: CASSLASGPSNQPQHF

J gene: TRBJ1-1
D gene: -
V gene: TRBV5-4
clone size: few
CDR3 DNA: TGTGCCAGCAGCGCTGACAGTTACACTGAAGCTTTCTTT
CDR3 protein: CASSADSYTEAFF

J gene: TRBJ2-7
D gene: -
V gene: TRBV7-3
clone size: -
CDR3 DNA: TGTGCCAGCAGCTTAGGCGCCAGGCCTACCTACGAGCAGTACTTC
CDR3 protein: CASSLGARPTYEQYF

J gene: TRBJ1-3
D gene: -
V gene: TRBV4-3
clone size: -
CDR3 DNA: TGCGCCAGCAGCCAAGATTGGTCAGGGACTGGAAACACCATATATTTT
CDR3 protein: CASSQDWSGTGNTIYF

J gene: TRBJ1-5
D gene: TRBD1
V gene: TRBV16
clone size: -
CDR3 DNA: TGTGCCAGCAGCCAGGGAAAGGGGGCTTTTCAGCCCCAGCATTTT
CDR3 protein: CASSQGKGAFQPQHF

J gene: TRBJ2-7
D gene: -
V gene: TRBV19
clone size: -
CDR3 DNA: TGTGCCAGTAGTCCAGGGTTAACCTCCTACGAGCAGTACTTC
CDR3 protein: CASSPGLTSYEQYF

J gene: TRBJ2-7
D gene: -
V gene: TRBV30
clone size: -
CDR3 DNA: TGTGCCTGGATGGGCAGGTCCTCCTACGAGCAGTACTTC
CDR3 protein: CAWMGRSSYEQYF

J gene: TRBJ1-3
D gene: -
V gene: TRBV2
clone size: -
CDR3 DNA: TGTGCCAGCATCCTACTCTCTGGAAACACCATATATTTT
CDR3 protein: CASILLSGNTIYF

J gene: TRBJ1-1
D gene: -
V gene: TRBV27
clone size: -
CDR3 DNA: TGTGCCAGCAGTTTGAATCTTAGGATGAACACTGAAGCTTTCTTT
CDR3 protein: CASSLNLRMNTEAFF

J gene: TRBJ1-5
D gene: TRBD1
V gene: TRBV6-5
clone size: -
CDR3 DNA: TGTGCCAGCAGTTACTCCTCCAGGGGGCACAATCAGCCCCAGCATTTT
CDR3 protein: CASSYSSRGHNQPQHF

J gene: TRBJ2-7
D gene: TRBD1
V gene: TRBV19
clone size: -
CDR3 DNA: TGTGCCAGTAGTATCCAGGGGGACGAGCAGTACTTC
CDR3 protein: CASSIQGDEQYF

J gene: TRBJ2-1
D gene: TRBD2
V gene: TRBV6-5
clone size: -
CDR3 DNA: TGTGCCAGCACCTGGGGGGAGGGATATGAGCAGTTCTTC
CDR3 protein: CASTWGEGYEQFF

J gene: TRBJ2-2
D gene: -
V gene: TRBV9
clone size: -
CDR3 DNA: TGTGCCAGCAGCGTAAACACCGGGGAGCTGTTTTTT
CDR3 protein: CASSVNTGELFF

J gene: TRBJ2-1
D gene: TRBD1
V gene: TRBV11-2
clone size: -
CDR3 DNA: TGTGCCAGCGGGACAGGGAATCCCTACAATGAGCAGTTCTTC
CDR3 protein: CASGTGNPYNEQFF

J gene: TRBJ2-3
D gene: -
V gene: TRBV11-2
clone size: -
CDR3 DNA: TGTGCCAGCAGCGATACCCGGAGGTCCAACACAGATACGCAGTATTTT
CDR3 protein: CASSDTRRSNTDTQYF

J gene: TRBJ2-3
D gene: -
V gene: TRBV6-5
clone size: -
CDR3 DNA: TGTGCCAGCAGTTACCCTAGGACCCGGAGCACAGATACGCAGTATTTT
CDR3 protein: CASSYPRTRSTDTQYF

J gene: TRBJ2-2
D gene: -
V gene: TRBV7-3
clone size: -
CDR3 DNA: TGTGCCAGCAGCCAGGGGGGGCTCTCGAACACCGGGGAGCTGTTTTTT
CDR3 protein: CASSQGGLSNTGELFF

J gene: TRBJ2-7
D gene: TRBD1
V gene: TRBV6-5
clone size: -
CDR3 DNA: TGTGCCAGCAGCTTCGACAGGGCCCGAGCCTACGAGCAGTACTTC
CDR3 protein: CASSFDRARAYEQYF

J gene: TRBJ2-1
D gene: TRBD2
V gene: TRBV11-2
clone size: -
CDR3 DNA: TGTGCCAGCAGCCACTTTATCTCCGGAACTAGCGGGACGTACAATGAGCAGTTCTTC
CDR3 protein: CASSHFISGTSGTYNEQFF

J gene: TRBJ1-1
D gene: -
V gene: TRBV5-1
clone size: -
CDR3 DNA: TGCGCCAGCAGCTCGGAATTGAAAGCTTTCTTT
CDR3 protein: CASSSELKAFF

J gene: TRBJ2-1
D gene: TRBD2
V gene: TRBV6-1
clone size: -
CDR3 DNA: TGTGCCAGCAGTCTAGCGGGGGGGGCCAATGAGCAGTTCTTC
CDR3 protein: CASSLAGGANEQFF

J gene: TRBJ1-3
D gene: -
V gene: TRBV9
clone size: -
CDR3 DNA: TGTGCCAGCAGCGTACCCCATGAGCCGGGGGCGGACGGAAACACCATATATTTT
CDR3 protein: CASSVPHEPGADGNTIYF

J gene: TRBJ1-3
D gene: -
V gene: TRBV27
clone size: -
CDR3 DNA: TGTGCCAGCATGGGACCTAACTACTCTGGAAACACCATATATTTT
CDR3 protein: CASMGPNYSGNTIYF

J gene: TRBJ2-1
D gene: -
V gene: TRBV9
clone size: few
CDR3 DNA: TGTGCCAGCAGCCCCGTTCTGTCGGATGAGCAGTTCTTC
CDR3 protein: CASSPVLSDEQFF

J gene: TRBJ1-1
D gene: -
V gene: TRBV5-4
clone size: -
CDR3 DNA: TGTGCCAGCAGCCGTGACAATGAAGCTTTCTTT
CDR3 protein: CASSRDNEAFF

J gene: TRBJ2-3
D gene: -
V gene: TRBV5-6
clone size: few
CDR3 DNA: TGTGCCAGCAGCAATGGAGTAGCTAGCACAGATACGCAGTATTTT
CDR3 protein: CASSNGVASTDTQYF

J gene: TRBJ1-1
D gene: -
V gene: TRBV15
clone size: once
CDR3 DNA: TGTGCCACCAGCACCCCAAGGGTCGTGAACACTGAAGCTTTCTTT
CDR3 protein: CATSTPRVVNTEAFF

J gene: TRBJ2-1
D gene: TRBD2
V gene: TRBV15
clone size: -
CDR3 DNA: TGTGCCACCAGCAGTCGCTGGCGGGGGGGCCTCGACGAGCAGTTCTTC
CDR3 protein: CATSSRWRGGLDEQFF

J gene: TRBJ2-2
D gene: -
V gene: TRBV5-5
clone size: -
CDR3 DNA: TGTGCCAGCAGCCGCGGGACGAACACCGGGGAGCTGTTTTTT
CDR3 protein: CASSRGTNTGELFF

J gene: TRBJ1-5
D gene: -
V gene: TRBV19
clone size: -
CDR3 DNA: TGTGCCAGTAGTCTATTCCTCCGGGAAAATCAGCCCCAGCATTTT
CDR3 protein: CASSLFLRENQPQHF

J gene: TRBJ2-5
D gene: -
V gene: TRBV7-3
clone size: -
CDR3 DNA: TGTGCCAGCAGCTTAACCTTCGGGACCAGGGAGACCCAGTACTTC
CDR3 protein: CASSLTFGTRETQYF

J gene: TRBJ2-1
D gene: TRBD1
V gene: TRBV27
clone size: -
CDR3 DNA: TGTGCCAGCAGTTTATTAGGGACAGGGGGCAACATCTACAATGAGCAGTTCTTC
CDR3 protein: CASSLLGTGGNIYNEQFF

J gene: TRBJ1-5
D gene: -
V gene: TRBV9
clone size: -
CDR3 DNA: TGTGCCAGCAGCGTCGATGGCAATCAGCCCCAGCATTTT
CDR3 protein: CASSVDGNQPQHF

J gene: TRBJ2-2
D gene: -
V gene: TRBV30
clone size: -
CDR3 DNA: TGTGCCTGGAGTGTTGAAACGCTGAACACCGGGGAGCTGTTTTTT
CDR3 protein: CAWSVETLNTGELFF

J gene: TRBJ2-5
D gene: TRBD2
V gene: TRBV27
clone size: -
CDR3 DNA: TGTGCCAGCAGTTTAACAGCGGGAGGGCGAGGGGAGACCCAGTACTTC
CDR3 protein: CASSLTAGGRGETQYF

J gene: TRBJ2-1
D gene: TRBD2
V gene: TRBV9
clone size: -
CDR3 DNA: TGTGCCAGCAGCGTAGAAGGGCCTAGCGGATACAATGAGCAGTTCTTC
CDR3 protein: CASSVEGPSGYNEQFF

J gene: TRBJ2-7
D gene: -
V gene: TRBV10-3
clone size: -
CDR3 DNA: TGTGCCATCAGTCCCCCGGACAGTAATTGGTACGAGCAGTACTTC
CDR3 protein: CAISPPDSNWYEQYF